These 28 T cell receptor beta chains were all obtained from the same sample, sequenced in a study of T cell clonality in common variable immunodeficiency. Assay used: immunoSEQ multiplex PCR; TCRdb lists only in-frame clones, some missing. Sampling found about 64,000 clones, none seen once. Sequencing was performed on peripheral blood mononuclear cells. Receptors originate from a person aged 18 to 75 in good health.

This clone was counted between two and nine times. The read terminates 3 residues before the CDR3 end, so the remaining end is supplied by the germline J gene. This chain links TRBV2 with TRBJ1-3; 9 bases agree with TRBD1. The germline CDR1 and CDR2 sequences are SNHLY and FYNNEI. The J segment lost 0 bases and the V segment lost 6 bases, leaving 3 bases of the junction unmatched. This CDR3 is built from 15 residues. The CDR3 bases that were read are TGTGCCAGCAGAACGGACAGGGGCTCTGGAAACACC. Translating it yields CASRTDRGSGNT. The complete CDR3 sequence is CASRTDRGSGNTIYF.

The table lists this clone with many counts. The sequenced fragment ends 3 residues before the CDR3 boundary, so the rest is inferred from the germline J gene. This rearrangement joins TRBV19 to TRBJ2-3, with 12 nucleotides matching TRBD2. Germline CDR1 LNHDA, CDR2 SQIVND (reference sequence). The CDR3 is 15 residues long. V was clipped by 5 bases and J by 1 base; unmatched bases: 1. CDR3 in amino acids: CASSLAGGGTDTQYF. Partial CDR3 DNA: TGTGCCAGTAGTCTAGCGGGAGGGGGCACAGATACG.

This clone was detected many times. The CDR3 end is not reached by the read, which stops 3 residues before it; the germline J gene fills it in. V and J are TRBV10-2 and TRBJ2-5; D possibly corresponds to TRBD2 (6 bases). V was pared by 4 bases and J by 2 bases, with 11 bases between. Germline loops: CDR1 WSHSY, CDR2 SAAADI. The CDR3 contains 14 residues. CDR3 bases read: TGCGCCAGCAGTGTGGGGGGTCCACAAGAGACC. Its protein product is CASSVGGPQET. The whole CDR3 sequence reads CASSVGGPQETQYF.

This clone was observed at least ten times. The read halts 3 residues ahead of the CDR3 end, with the missing end drawn from the germline J gene. The gene calls are TRBV9 and TRBJ2-3, with 8 bases lining up with TRBD2. The CDR3 is 16 amino acids. J lost 1 base, V lost 0 bases, and 4 bases had no gene match. Per germline, CDR1 SGDLS and CDR2 YYNGEE. CDR3 loop: CASSVDGRGGTDTQYF. CDR3 bases read: TGTGCCAGCAGCGTAGATGGGCGGGGGGGCACAGATACG.

In its sample, this clone was seen many times. With the read ending 3 residues before the CDR3 end, the germline J gene is used to fill in that end. The chain carries TRBV30 and TRBJ1-1, with D perhaps TRBD1 (5 bases). The germline CDR1 and CDR2 sequences are GTSNPN and SVGIG (reference sequence). Trimming shortened V by 0 bases and J by 4 bases, and 9 bases separated the two germline ends. The CDR3 spans 13 residues. CDR3 amino acids: CAWSVRGGTEAFF. CDR3 bases read: TGTGCCTGGAGTGTTCGGGGGGGCACTGAA.

This clone was recorded many times. The read ends 3 residues shy of where the CDR3 ends; the end is completed using the germline J gene. The chain carries TRBV12-3 or TRBV12-4 and TRBJ2-7; TRBD1 aligns across 7 bases. Germline trimming cut 5 bases from V and 5 bases from J; bases unmatched to any gene: 6. The CDR3 is 13 residues long. Partial CDR3 DNA: TGTGCCAGCAGTCTGGACAGGCAGGACGAG. This encodes CASSLDRQDE. The CDR3 reads in full as CASSLDRQDEQYF.

This clone has a count of ten or more. The CDR3 goes on 3 residues after the read ends, and that part is filled in from the germline J gene. The rearrangement uses TRBV30 and TRBJ2-1; a possible D gene is TRBD1 (5 bases). The V end was cut by 6 bases, the J end by 4 bases, with 10 bases between. This CDR3 has 12 amino acids. Germline CDR1 GTSNPN, CDR2 SVGIG (reference sequence). The sequenced part of the CDR3 DNA is TGTGCCTGCCTAAACAGGTACAATGAG. Its translation is CACLNRYNE. The full CDR3 protein is CACLNRYNEQFF.

This clone was detected many times. With the read ending 3 residues before the CDR3 end, the germline J gene is used to fill in that end. This chain uses TRBV7-6 with TRBJ2-2; 8 positions agree with TRBD2. Germline V lookup: CDR1 SGHVS, CDR2 FNYEAQ. The CDR3 spans 16 residues. With V trimmed by 1 base and J by 7 bases, 8 bases remained unmatched. The DNA read from the CDR3 is TGTGCCAGCAGCTTAGTGGCAGGGACTAGTAGCGGGGAG. Translation gives CASSLVAGTSSGE. The full CDR3 sequence reads CASSLVAGTSSGELFF.

This clone was seen at least ten times. The read ends 3 residues shy of where the CDR3 ends; the end is completed using the germline J gene. V is TRBV20-1 and J is TRBJ2-1, with 8 bases lining up with TRBD2. V shed 3 bases, J shed 8 bases, and the junction held 6 bases outside the gene matches. This CDR3 region has 13 residues. CDR1 is DFQATT, CDR2 SNEGSKA, per germline (reference sequence). CDR3 DNA, as far as it was read: TGCAGTGCTAGCCCGGGACTAGAGGATGAG. It is translated as CSASPGLEDE. The full CDR3 reads CSASPGLEDEQFF.

This clone has at least ten counts. The CDR3 end falls 3 residues outside the read, so it is completed with the germline J gene. The chain is built from TRBV6-1 and TRBJ2-7, with TRBD1 as a possible D gene (5 bases). V lost 3 bases, J lost 4 bases, and 16 bases lay in between. Looked up from germline, CDR1 is MNHNS and CDR2 is SASEGT. The CDR3 is 15 amino acids. The CDR3 DNA, read in part, is TGTGCCAGCAGTGATAGTTGGCAGGGTCAGTACGAG. This encodes CASSDSWQGQYE. The entire CDR3 protein is CASSDSWQGQYEQYF.

This clone has ten or more counts. The sequence runs out 3 residues before the end of the CDR3; the remainder is reconstructed from the germline J gene. The rearrangement uses TRBV5-1 and TRBJ2-2, with D uncertain. The CDR3 has 15 residues. The V gene lost 5 bases and the J gene lost 0 bases, with 11 bases spanning the gap. Germline values: CDR1 SGHRS, CDR2 YFSETQ. CDR3 DNA (partial): TGCGCCAGCAGTTCCCGGGTTGCGAACACCGGGGAG. It codes for CASSSRVANTGE. The entire CDR3 reads CASSSRVANTGELFF.

Many counts were recorded for this clone. The CDR3 DNA, read in part, is TGCGCCAGCAGCCCGACTAGCGGTACAACTTCCTACGAG. As protein: CASSPTSGTTSYE. The full CDR3 sequence reads CASSPTSGTTSYEQYF. The chain has TRBV4-1 and TRBJ2-7, with 9 bases aligning to TRBD2. The missing CDR3 end, 3 residues past where the read stops, is filled in from the germline J gene. The CDR3 sequence is 16 residues long. V lost 4 bases and J lost 1; bases outside the gene matches: 8. Germline loops: CDR1 MGHRA, CDR2 YSYEKL.

This clone was recorded many times. The CDR3 extends 3 residues past the end of the read, so its final part is completed from the germline J gene. This chain joins TRBV6-1 and TRBJ1-6; D not resolved. Germline V CDR1 and CDR2: MNHNS, SASEGT. Trimming stripped 1 base from V and 3 bases from J, with 10 bases between. The CDR3 totals 16 residues. CDR3 loop: CASSEDRKNYNSPLHF. The CDR3 bases that were read are TGTGCCAGCAGTGAAGACAGAAAGAACTATAATTCACCC.

This clone was seen ten or more times. The read comes to an end 3 residues before the CDR3 does, leaving the germline J gene to fill in the end. The J gene is TRBJ2-2, the V gene TRBV4-1; possible D gene TRBD2, 5 bases. Trimming left V 6 bases short and J 6 bases short, with 17 bases between. The CDR3 contains 15 residues. Germline lookup yields CDR1 MGHRA and CDR2 YSYEKL. CDR3 sequence: CASRYGLGWAGELFF. CDR3 DNA, as far as it was read: TGCGCCAGCAGATACGGACTCGGCTGGGCCGGGGAG.

This clone has ten or more counts. The read ends 3 residues early relative to the CDR3; the germline J gene fills the gap. J is TRBJ1-1 and V is TRBV5-4, with D possibly TRBD1 on 5 matching bases. The germline CDR1 and CDR2 sequences are SGHNT and YYREEE (reference sequence). Trimming removed 8 bases from V and 0 bases from J, with 8 bases in between. CDR3 length equals 12 residues. The CDR3 bases that were read are TGTGCCAGTAGGGGTGTGAACACTGAA. It is translated as CASRGVNTE. The whole CDR3 sequence reads CASRGVNTEAFF.

This clone was counted ten times or more. Read coverage stops 3 residues before the CDR3 terminus; the germline J gene supplies the remainder. This chain joins TRBV14 and TRBJ2-7; TRBD2 might be the D (6 bases). V gave up 5 bases and J gave up 0 bases, with 11 bases separating them. This CDR3 comprises 14 residues. Germline values: CDR1 SGHDN, CDR2 FVKESK. Partial CDR3 DNA: TGTGCCAGCAGCAGGGACTCCGGCTCCTACGAG. As protein: CASSRDSGSYE. The CDR3 as a whole reads CASSRDSGSYEQYF.

Many counts were recorded for this clone. Read data end 3 residues before the CDR3 end; the end is taken from the germline J gene. The genes are TRBV5-4 and TRBJ1-4; 10 bases map to TRBD1. Trimming at V came to 4 bases and at J to 5 bases, leaving 8 bases not matched to a gene. CDR1 and CDR2 from the germline V gene are SGHNT and YYREEE (reference sequence). The CDR3 sequence is 16 residues long. CDR3 DNA (partial): TGTGCCAGCAGCATCCGGGACAGGGGCATAAATGAAAAA. It translates to CASSIRDRGINEK. The whole CDR3 sequence reads CASSIRDRGINEKLFF.

This clone was observed at least ten times. The read is 3 residues too short to cover the CDR3 end, so that end is filled in from the germline J gene. The gene calls are TRBV6-1 and TRBJ2-1; 10 bases fit TRBD2. Per the germline V gene, CDR1 is MNHNS and CDR2 is SASEGT. J gave up 4 bases and V 2 bases, and 8 bases lay outside the gene matches. The CDR3 loop spans 17 amino acids. The CDR3 protein is CASSEFPSGSRYNEQFF. CDR3 DNA, as far as it was read: TGTGCCAGCAGTGAATTCCCTAGCGGGAGTCGATACAATGAG.

This clone has at least ten counts. Read sequence stops 3 residues before the CDR3 end, and the germline J gene provides the missing end. This chain links TRBV20-1 with TRBJ2-5, with 7 bases identical to TRBD2. After removal of 5 bases from V and 5 bases from J, the junction contained 8 bases not matched to a gene. This CDR3 is 13 amino acids long. The germline V gene has CDR1 DFQATT and CDR2 SNEGSKA (reference sequence). CDR3 region: CSAPRTRGETQYF. The covered CDR3 bases are TGCAGTGCTCCCCGGACTAGAGGGGAGACC.

This clone was seen at least ten times. The CDR3 end lies 3 residues beyond the end of the read and is filled in from the germline J gene. This rearrangement joins TRBV18 to TRBJ2-7; D perhaps matches TRBD1 (5 bases). Germline CDR1 is KGHSH and CDR2 is LQKENI. V shed 6 bases and J shed 4 bases, with 13 bases lying between them. This CDR3 spans 13 amino acids. CDR3 DNA (partial): TGTGCCAGCTCGCCAGGGCTTAGGTACGAG. Translated: CASSPGLRYE. The whole CDR3 protein is CASSPGLRYEQYF.

This clone occurred many times. The read ends 3 residues before the CDR3 terminus; that terminus is restored from the germline J gene. The rearrangement uses TRBV16 and TRBJ2-7; 7 bases line up with TRBD1. The CDR3 loop spans 14 amino acids. J was trimmed by 5 bases and V by 1 base; bases with no gene match: 5. Looked up from germline, CDR1 is KGHSY and CDR2 is FQNENV. This CDR3 is CASSQYNRGHEQYF. The DNA read from the CDR3 is TGTGCCAGCAGCCAATATAACAGGGGCCACGAG.

This clone was seen ten or more times. The CDR3 end falls 3 residues outside the read, so it is completed with the germline J gene. The chain recombines TRBV19 with TRBJ1-2; 8 positions match TRBD1. The germline V gene encodes CDR1 LNHDA and CDR2 SQIVND (reference sequence). This CDR3 has 15 amino acids. Trimming cost V 3 bases and J 5 bases; bases outside gene matches: 8. The covered CDR3 bases are TGTGCCAGTAGTATTGTCCAGGGGGCGTCGTATGGC. Residues: CASSIVQGASYG. The CDR3 in full is CASSIVQGASYGYTF. Based on the CDR3 plus reference TRBV19 and TRBJ1-2, the full variable domain is DGGITQSPKYLFRKEGQNVTLSCEQNLNHDAMYWYRQDPGQGLRLIYYSQIVNDFQKGDIAEGYSVSREKKESFPLTVTSAQKNPTAFYLCASSIVQGASYGYTFGSGTRLTVV.

This clone has a count of ten or more. The read ends 3 residues early relative to the CDR3; the germline J gene fills the gap. The chain is built from TRBV4-1 and TRBJ1-1; D ambiguous. This CDR3 comprises 14 residues. Trimming took off 4 bases at V and 1 base at J, with 10 bases between the two ends. Germline V gene sequence: CDR1 MGHRA, CDR2 YSYEKL. CDR3 loop: CASSRQATNTEAFF. CDR3 DNA (partial): TGCGCCAGCAGCCGACAAGCAACGAACACTGAA.

Worth noting for this clone: The missing CDR3 end, 3 residues past where the read stops, is filled in from the germline J gene. This chain uses TRBV11-1 with TRBJ2-7, with 7 bases fitting TRBD2. The CDR3 has 14 amino acids. V was pared by 5 bases and J by 3 bases, with 7 bases of the junction left unmatched. The V gene's germline CDR1 is SGHAT and CDR2 FQDESV (reference sequence). The DNA read from the CDR3 is TGTGCCAGCAGCCCAGCCGGGACTAACTACGAG. Translated, it gives CASSPAGTNYE. The entire CDR3 protein reads CASSPAGTNYEQYF.

This clone appeared many times. The CDR3 end is not reached by the read, which stops 3 residues before it; the germline J gene fills it in. The genes are TRBV20-1 and TRBJ1-1; 11 bases agree with TRBD1. V dropped 5 bases and J dropped 4; count of bases not matched to a gene: 9. Germline lookup yields CDR1 DFQATT and CDR2 SNEGSKA (reference sequence). The CDR3 is made up of 15 amino acids. The sequenced CDR3 bases are TGCAGTGCTTCCGGGACAGGGGGTTCCGGCACTGAA. This translates into CSASGTGGSGTE. The whole CDR3 sequence is CSASGTGGSGTEAFF.

This clone was observed a few times. The read halts 3 residues ahead of the CDR3 end, with the missing end drawn from the germline J gene. This chain connects TRBV18 to TRBJ2-4; 8 positions agree with TRBD1. This CDR3 region has 13 residues. Looked up from germline, CDR1 is KGHSH and CDR2 is LQKENI. CDR3 bases read: TGTGCCAGCTCACTGGACAGGGCCTATGGT. This sequence encodes CASSLDRAYG. The CDR3 in full is CASSLDRAYGQYF. Full variable domain (remainder filled in from reference TRBV18 and TRBJ2-4): NAGVMQNPRHLVRRRGQEARLRCSPMKGHSHVYWYRQLPEEGLKFMVYLQKENIIDESGMPKERFSAEFPKEGPSILRIQQVVRGDSAAYFCASSLDRAYGQYFGAGTRLSVL.

Ten or more counts support this clone. The read ends 3 residues shy of where the CDR3 ends; the end is completed using the germline J gene. This sequence joins TRBV2 and TRBJ2-3, with 8 bases lining up with TRBD2. Germline-derived CDR1 and CDR2 are SNHLY and FYNNEI. The CDR3 extends over 14 amino acids. CDR3 DNA (partial): TGTGCCAGCAGGGCTGGGGGCGGGAGGTCGACG. Its protein product is CASRAGGGRST. In full, the CDR3 reads CASRAGGGRSTQYF. The complete variable domain, with remaining parts taken from reference TRBV2 and TRBJ2-3, reads EPEVTQTPSHQVTQMGQEVILRCVPISNHLYFYWYRQILGQKVEFLVSFYNNEISEKSEIFDDQFSVERPDGSNFTLKIRSTKLEDSAMYFCASRAGGGRSTQYFGPGTRLTVL.

This clone was seen repeatedly, ten times or more. The CDR3 is cut off 3 residues early in the read; its end comes from the germline J gene. V usage is TRBV12-5 and J usage is TRBJ1-3; TRBD1 might be the D (5 bases). V shed 0 bases and J shed 4 bases, with 16 bases lying between them. The length of the CDR3 is 17 residues. CDR1 and CDR2 from the germline V gene are LGHNT and FRNRAP. CDR3 DNA (partial): TGTGCTAGTGGTTTGGTCGTCTCCGAGGGGATAGGAAACACC. Translating gives CASGLVVSEGIGNT. The whole CDR3 reads CASGLVVSEGIGNTIYF.